This T cell receptor beta chain appears in the sequencing data of a study of persistence of HIV-infected CD4 T cells (dated by TCRdb to between 2020 and 2021). As for the study more broadly: The median time the participants had spent on suppressive ART was more than 7 years. For the TCR cluster analysis across participants, eight or nine participants were included for CMV and over 5 participants for Gag. The clonality of all cells in each sorted population was measured by TCRbeta sequencing, and the clonality of infected cells was measured by proviral sequencing. Peripheral blood samples of up to roughly 180 mL were collected at multiple time points, except for a couple of participants, who underwent leukapheresis at a single time point. CMV- and HIV-1 Gag-responding CD4+ T cells were isolated from ART-treated individuals so that antigen-driven clonal expansion of HIV-1-infected cells could be examined. Anti-CD3/anti-CD28 stimulation activated a higher proportion of cells, with a lower memory fraction, than antigen stimulation.

Broader findings and caveats from the paper: TCR oligoclonality correlated with proviral oligoclonality within the same sorted populations. Antigen-responding cells were enriched for expanded CDR3beta sequences that were degenerate, which suggests that CD4+ responses to CMV and Gag underwent convergent selection. TCRbeta richness in CMV- and Gag-responding cells was significantly lower than in anti-CD3/anti-CD28-responding cells; CMV-responding cells had higher oligoclonality than CD3/CD28-stimulated and Gag-responding cells. The study involved few individuals and tested only a limited range of antigens. Bulk TCR analyses could not be restricted to the rare CMV-responding cells that actually carried HIV-1 proviruses.

The immunoSEQ hsTCRB assay version 4 in survey mode was used to sequence TCRbeta repertoires from genomic DNA. Genomic DNA was diluted to around 10 ng/uL, and up to 1 ug per sample was used for TCRbeta sequencing. For the original study's pipeline: TCRbeta data were analyzed in ImmunoSeq Analyzer 3.0, with diversity computed on productive nucleotide rearrangements. The improved Chao index was used to estimate lower-bound TCR diversity, and the Gini coefficient was used to estimate clonality using the Immunarch R package. Different nucleotide rearrangements encoding the same CDR3beta amino acid sequence were treated as distinct clonotypes. Differential abundance analysis found TCRbeta sequences that were significantly enriched in antigen-responding cells compared with anti-CD3/anti-CD28-activated cells. GLIPH2 grouped TCRs by predicted peptide-MHC specificity, both within each participant and across combined participant data sets. TCRdb retrieved this table from immuneACCESS and kept in-frame rearrangements only. Not all clones are present; in checked studies, unresolved V genes account for under half, and no reason is known for the remainder. For V, J and clone size, that table is used; D and trimming come from the DNA. This sample comprises 45,000 or so clones, 85% to 90% of them detected only once. Of the sample, 2.5% to 4% is held by the ten largest clones.

As for this clone: The clone's antigen remains unknown. Base qualities are not provided; no much larger clone lies one nucleotide away.

The sample's treatment or condition, from its label and the paper: suppressive antiretroviral therapy. Cells were stimulated with anti-CD3/anti-CD28 magnetic beads as a nonspecific positive control representing the CD4+ T cell repertoire. CD4+ T cells that responded were sorted based on upregulation of both CD40 ligand and CD69. Participants were HIV-1-infected adults who started suppressive ART during chronic infection. Plasma HIV-1 RNA had been undetectable (below 50 copies/mL) in participants for at least 4 years. To be included, participants needed a CD4+ T cell count above 400 cells/uL and a positive CMV serology. Before stimulation, PBMCs were isolated using density centrifugation and depleted of CD8+ T cells. CD8-depleted PBMCs were stimulated for about 18 hours with anti-CD28/CD49d costimulation, CD40-blocking antibody and enfuvirtide to prevent new infections. Sorting was done on either a Beckman Coulter MoFlo Legacy or an XDP sorter, and propidium iodide was used to exclude dead cells. Genomic DNA was extracted using the QIAamp DNA Mini Kit for samples with more than one million cells and using the Quick-DNA Microprep Kit for all other samples.

Trimming accounts for 2 bases at V and 6 bases at J, while the number of junction bases matched to no gene is 4. CDR1 and CDR2 were assigned from the germline V gene as ENHRY and SYGVKD. The CDR3, cysteine through phenylalanine, is 14 amino acids long. Only the CDR3 part of the read is kept: 42 bases, read in frame from the first base. Specimen: CD4+ T cells sorted from PBMCs after approximately 19-hour stimulation, collected from a patient who received antiretroviral therapy. The intended sense of this specimen's cell subset or site label: CD40L+CD69+ CD4 T cells responding to anti-CD3/anti-CD28 beads, representing the overall repertoire. The source is an adult woman with HIV who was CMV-seropositive. The rearranged segments are TRBV10-3 and TRBJ2-1, with TRBD2 matching 7 junction bases. The bases are TGTGCCATCAGTGAGGGACTAGTCTCCAATGAGCAGTTCTTC. Its coded protein is CAISEGLVSNEQFF.